This T cell receptor (beta chain) was sequenced in a study of post-analysis software for immune sequencing data. Study-wide results and limits: Patients carried five TRBV segments more frequently than controls did, and TRBV5-6, TRBV5-1 and TRBV20-1 were among them.

The CDR3 is 15 amino acids. The germline gives CDR1 WNHNN, CDR2 SYGVQD (reference sequence). V lost 6 bases, J lost 2 bases, and 9 bases stayed unmatched. Of note for this clonotype: As yet, its antigen is unknown.

Built from TCR beta cDNA, the libraries had unique molecular identifiers in them. TCRdb itself ran the PCR reads through MiXCR, one entry per CDR3 protein. The table includes approximately 730,000 distinct CDR3 sequences, approximately 30% detected once. The clonotype originates from a girl aged 5-17 years with multiple sclerosis. The rearrangement uses TRBV10-1 and TRBJ2-7; TRBD2 agrees at 8 bases. The sequenced sample was blood. The CDR3 region is CASSGGGFEAYEQYF. The DNA for the CDR3 is TGCGCCAGCAGCGGCGGGGGGTTCGAAGCCTACGAGCAGTACTTC.